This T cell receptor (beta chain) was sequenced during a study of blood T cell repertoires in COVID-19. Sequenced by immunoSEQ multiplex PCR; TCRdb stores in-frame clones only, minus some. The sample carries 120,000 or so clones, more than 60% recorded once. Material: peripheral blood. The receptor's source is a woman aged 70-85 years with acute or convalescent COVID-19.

CDR3 in amino acids: CASSPSMAGPINYGYTF. The CDR3, as DNA: TGCGCCAGCAGCCCGTCGATGGCGGGACCGATAAACTATGGCTACACCTTC. The chain has TRBV4-1 and TRBJ1-2, with D possibly TRBD1 on 5 matching bases. The CDR3 spans 17 residues. V was shortened by 4 bases and J by 2 bases, with 20 bases between the two germline ends. The germline gives CDR1 MGHRA, CDR2 YSYEKL.